This TCR beta chain was captured in a study of vaccination effects on CD4 cells after COVID-19. Study-level information: Samples collected post-vaccine were obtained a median of 72 days after the second dose.

Trimming removed 4 bases from V and 7 bases from J; junction bases left unmatched: 24. This CDR3 spans 21 amino acids. CDR1 and CDR2 (germline): LGHDT, YNNKEL (reference sequence). Under the ViraFEST assay, PBMC were stimulated with viral peptide pools so that antigen-specific CD4+ T cells expanded. Sequencing was performed afterwards. It was after around eleven days of culture that CD4+ T cells were isolated. It was two doses of either the BNT162b2 or mRNA-1273 vaccine that participants received. Wells of around 2 million PBMC each were grown with 10 IU/ml IL-2 and about 9.7 ug/ml peptides. Replacing half the medium with IL-2 medium was done on days 3 and 7. Here immunoSEQ multiplex PCR was the method, and the copy in TCRdb shows in-frame clones only, minus some. The profile shows about 66,000 clones, under 85% of them singletons. As regards this clone: Its target is not known.

This TCR derives from a human donor who received a COVID-19 vaccine. The V gene is TRBV3-1 (or the pseudogene TRBV3-2), the J gene TRBJ2-3, with 12 bases aligning to TRBD2. The material sequenced was CD4+ T cells from PBMCs cultured with HCoV-OC43 spike peptides, taken after COVID-19 vaccination. The subset here: HCoV-OC43 spike overlapping peptide pool stimulation. CDR3 amino acids: CASSPSVALAGGGGQIHTQYF. CDR3 nucleotide sequence: TGTGCCAGCAGCCCATCAGTGGCACTAGCGGGGGGTGGCGGGCAAATACATACGCAGTATTTT.